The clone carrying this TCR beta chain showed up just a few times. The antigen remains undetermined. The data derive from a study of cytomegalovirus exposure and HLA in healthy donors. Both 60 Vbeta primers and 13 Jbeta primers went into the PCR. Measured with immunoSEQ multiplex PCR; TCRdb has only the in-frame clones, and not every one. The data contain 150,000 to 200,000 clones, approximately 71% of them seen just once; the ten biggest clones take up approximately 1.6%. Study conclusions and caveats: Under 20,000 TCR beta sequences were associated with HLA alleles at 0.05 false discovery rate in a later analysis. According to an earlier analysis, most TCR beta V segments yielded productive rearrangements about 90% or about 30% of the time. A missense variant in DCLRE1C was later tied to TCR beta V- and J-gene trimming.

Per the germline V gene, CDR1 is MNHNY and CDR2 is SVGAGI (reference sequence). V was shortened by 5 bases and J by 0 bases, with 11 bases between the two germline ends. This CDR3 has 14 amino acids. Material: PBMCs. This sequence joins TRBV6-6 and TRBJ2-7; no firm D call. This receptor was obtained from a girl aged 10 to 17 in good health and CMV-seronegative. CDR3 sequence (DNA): TGTGCCAGCAGTATAGCCGAGAGCTCCTACGAGCAGTACTTC. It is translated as CASSIAESSYEQYF.